What follows are 2 T cell receptor beta chains derived from one specimen sequenced in a study of cytomegalovirus exposure and HLA in healthy donors. 60 Vbeta and 13 Jbeta primers were used in PCR. TCRdb's copy holds only in-frame clones and misses some; the assay was immunoSEQ multiplex PCR. The table records roughly 120,000 clones, under 85% of them present only once. Sequenced sample: PBMCs. The receptors derive from a woman in her 40s in good health and CMV-seropositive.

The chain is built from TRBV27 and TRBJ2-1; possible D gene TRBD1, 5 bases. The CDR3 has 13 residues. Germline V gene lookup returns CDR1 MNHEY and CDR2 SMNVEV (reference sequence). Trimming shortened V by 3 bases and J by 4 bases, and 7 bases separated the two germline ends. In DNA, the CDR3 is TGTGCCAGCAGTTTGGACACTTACAATGAGCAGTTCTTC. Amino acid sequence: CASSLDTYNEQFF.

The rearrangement links TRBV4-1 to TRBJ2-1, with 10 bases fitting TRBD2. Germline V gives CDR1 MGHRA, CDR2 YSYEKL. This CDR3 has 17 residues. V was pared by 0 bases and J by 7 bases, with 9 bases of the junction left unmatched. The CDR3: CASSQEESGRALNEQFF. The CDR3 nucleotides read TGCGCCAGCAGCCAAGAGGAGAGCGGGAGGGCCTTAAATGAGCAGTTCTTC.